What follows are 18 T cell receptor beta chains derived from one specimen sequenced in a study of response to subunit inactivated influenza vaccine. MiXCR, applied by TCRdb to the RT-PCR reads, yields one record per CDR3 protein. There are fewer than 600,000 distinct CDR3 sequences in the sample; approximately 7.2% occur only once, and under 15% lies in the top ten. The source was PBMCs from blood, collected 23 to 25 months after vaccination. These receptors were obtained from a man between 50 and 75 years old who received an inactivated influenza vaccine.

In this sample, this clonotype turned up many times. In nucleotides, the CDR3 is TGTGCCAGCAGTACAGTCTGGGGACTAGCGGGGGGGCGAATCTCAGATACGCAGTATTTT. Its translation: CASSTVWGLAGGRISDTQYF. The V and J genes are TRBV11-2 and TRBJ2-3; 16 positions agree with TRBD2. This CDR3 has 20 amino acids. V lost 6 bases to trimming and J lost 4 bases; unmatched junction nucleotides: 16. Germline CDR1 and CDR2: SGHAT and FQNNGV.

CDR3 amino acids: CASSHLGDQPQHF. The CDR3 nucleotides read TGTGCCAGTAGCCATCTTGGGGATCAGCCCCAGCATTTT. The chain employs TRBV19 and TRBJ1-5; D is ambiguous. CDR1 is LNHDA, CDR2 SQIVND, per germline (reference sequence). The CDR3 consists of 13 residues. V lost 6 bases and J 5 bases, leaving 11 bases between the germline ends.

This clonotype was seen at least ten times. The chain employs TRBV20-1 and TRBJ1-5; D perhaps matches TRBD1 (5 bases). Germline V gene data show CDR1 as DFQATT and CDR2 as SNEGSKA (reference sequence). This CDR3 has 14 amino acids. The ends were cut back, 3 bases at V and 1 base at J, with 10 bases in the middle. In nucleotides, the CDR3 is TGCAGTGCTAGTGCGGGGGGGAGCAATCAGCCCCAGCATTTT. This sequence encodes CSASAGGSNQPQHF.

The table lists this clonotype with many counts. V is TRBV7-8 and J is TRBJ2-3, with D hard to call. This CDR3 contains 15 residues. The germline CDR1 and CDR2 sequences are SGHVS and FQNEAQ. The germline V and J ends were trimmed by 4 bases and 0 bases, with 11 bases remaining between them. CDR3 in DNA: TGTGCCAGCAGCTCGGCCCTACCCAGCACAGATACGCAGTATTTT. This translates into CASSSALPSTDTQYF.

The V and J genes are TRBV5-4 and TRBJ2-2, with D perhaps matching TRBD1 (6 bases). CDR1 and CDR2 from the germline V gene are SGHNT and YYREEE (reference sequence). The CDR3 has 15 residues. The germline V and J ends were trimmed by 3 bases and 2 bases, with 11 bases remaining between them. CDR3 sequence: CASSYTGRNTGELFF. The CDR3 DNA is TGTGCCAGCAGCTACACAGGGCGAAACACCGGGGAGCTGTTTTTT.

This clonotype was observed a few times. The chain links TRBV19 to TRBJ2-7; tentatively, D is TRBD1 or TRBD2 (5 bases each). Trimming removed 3 bases at V and 1 base at J, with 13 bases between. The CDR3 totals 15 residues. Germline CDR1 LNHDA, CDR2 SQIVND (reference sequence). CDR3: CASSMPGRSSYEQYF. For the CDR3, the DNA is TGTGCCAGTAGTATGCCGGGACGGAGTTCCTACGAGCAGTACTTC.

This clonotype was observed many times. The chain combines TRBV7-2 with TRBJ2-7; no clear D. CDR1 and CDR2 from the germline V gene are SGHTA and FQGNSA. The V and J ends lost 5 bases and 4 bases respectively, with 6 bases between them. CDR3 length equals 11 residues. The CDR3 bases are TGTGCCAGCAGCACAACATACGAGCAGTACTTC. Its protein product is CASSTTYEQYF. The full variable domain, its missing parts supplied by reference TRBV7-2 and TRBJ2-7, is GAGVSQSPSNKVTEKGKDVELRCDPISGHTALYWYRQSLGQGLEFLIYFQGNSAPDKSGLPSDRFSAERTGGSVSTLTIQRTQQEDSAVYLCASSTTYEQYFGPGTRLTVT.

The chain combines TRBV18 with TRBJ2-2, with TRBD2 matching 13 bases. The CDR3 has 16 residues. Unmatched junction bases numbered 4, after V lost 4 bases and J lost 5 bases. Germline V CDR1 and CDR2: KGHSH, LQKENI. For the CDR3, the DNA is TGTGCCAGCTCACGGACTAGCGGGAGTTCTACCGGGGAGCTGTTTTTT. It translates to CASSRTSGSSTGELFF.

This clonotype turned up a few times. J is TRBJ2-7 and V is TRBV3-1, with no clear D. The germline V gene encodes CDR1 LGHDT and CDR2 YNNKEL (reference sequence). V was trimmed by 4 bases and J by 2 bases, leaving 6 bases between them. The CDR3 totals 12 residues. CDR3 in amino acids: CASSRMAYEQYF. CDR3 coding DNA: TGTGCCAGCAGCCGAATGGCCTACGAGCAGTACTTC.

This clonotype appeared many times. The V call is TRBV4-3, the J call TRBJ2-3, with D unclear. The germline V gene encodes CDR1 LGHNA and CDR2 YSLEER. Trimming stripped 0 bases from V and 5 bases from J, with 12 bases between. The CDR3 spans 15 residues. This chain's CDR3 is CASSQDPLVGDTQYF. The CDR3 nucleotides read TGCGCCAGCAGCCAAGATCCCCTAGTAGGAGATACGCAGTATTTT.

The chain links TRBV2 to TRBJ1-6, with 8 bases that match TRBD1. Losses at the gene ends were 6 bases for V and 10 bases for J; bases not matched to a gene: 2. CDR1 and CDR2 (germline): SNHLY, FYNNEI. The CDR3 is 12 residues long. The CDR3 DNA reads TGTGCCAGCAGAGGACAGGGATCACCCCTCCACTTT. This encodes CASRGQGSPLHF.

This clonotype has more than one count but fewer than ten. The chain has TRBV4-3 and TRBJ2-1, with TRBD2 as a possible D gene (7 bases). Trimming shortened V by 4 bases and J by 2 bases, and 18 bases separated the two germline ends. CDR3 size: 17 residues. Germline loops: CDR1 LGHNA, CDR2 YSLEER. CDR3 nucleotide sequence: TGCGCCAGCAGCCTTTCCCTCGGGGGGCAAACCTACAATGAGCAGTTCTTC. As protein: CASSLSLGGQTYNEQFF.

The table lists this clonotype with many counts. The V and J genes are TRBV6-2 or TRBV6-3 and TRBJ2-7, with 8 nucleotides matching TRBD2. The CDR3 totals 19 residues. Per germline, CDR1 MNHEY and CDR2 SVGEGT. V lost 0 bases, J lost 2 bases, and 15 bases stayed unmatched. The CDR3 nucleotides are TGTGCCAGCAGTTACTCGGCGCACTTAGCGGGGCTTACCGCCTACGAGCAGTACTTC. Translation gives CASSYSAHLAGLTAYEQYF.

This chain links TRBV3-1 with TRBJ1-1, with TRBD1 identical over 12 bases. Germline V lookup: CDR1 LGHDT, CDR2 YNNKEL (reference sequence). Trimming took 0 bases from V and 3 from J; bases not matched to a gene: 2. The CDR3 sequence is 16 residues long. The CDR3 sequence is CASSQDGTGGYTEAFF. CDR3 DNA: TGTGCCAGCAGCCAAGATGGGACAGGGGGCTACACTGAAGCTTTCTTT.

This clonotype was detected many times. This chain links TRBV29-1 with TRBJ2-7; D unclear. The length of the CDR3 is 12 residues. Germline values: CDR1 SQVTM, CDR2 ANQGSEA. V was trimmed by 0 bases and J by 0 bases, leaving 3 bases between them. CDR3 residues: CSVEDSSYEQYF. DNA of the CDR3: TGCAGCGTTGAAGACAGCTCCTACGAGCAGTACTTC.

This clonotype showed up just a few times. The chain couples TRBV4-3 to TRBJ1-1, with 8 positions matching TRBD1. J was trimmed by 10 bases and V by 0 bases; bases with no gene match: 1. Germline assignment: CDR1 LGHNA and CDR2 YSLEER. CDR3 length: 12 amino acids. The CDR3 here is CASSQDTGGAFF. CDR3 nucleotides: TGCGCCAGCAGCCAAGATACAGGGGGAGCTTTCTTT.

J is TRBJ2-6 and V is TRBV4-3, with D uncertain. Trimming left V 2 bases short and J 1 base short, with 9 bases between. This CDR3 spans 16 amino acids. The germline V gene has CDR1 LGHNA and CDR2 YSLEER. Written as DNA, the CDR3 is TGCGCCAGCAGCCAAAGAGGCGGTTCTGGGGCCAACGTCCTGACTTTC. Translating gives CASSQRGGSGANVLTF.

This clonotype was observed many times. This chain joins TRBV3-1 and TRBJ2-7; D perhaps matches TRBD1 (6 bases). The V and J ends lost 1 base and 2 bases respectively, with 12 bases between them. Germline V gene data show CDR1 as LGHDT and CDR2 as YNNKEL (reference sequence). The CDR3 is 15 residues long. The CDR3 protein is CASSQAPNRAYEQYF. The DNA of the CDR3 is TGTGCCAGCAGCCAAGCTCCCAACAGGGCCTACGAGCAGTACTTC.